The rows below give T cell receptor beta chains drawn from one sample of a study of T-cell reconstitution after alpha-beta-depleted transplantation in children. TCRdb reprocessed the PCR reads with MiXCR, giving one entry per CDR3 protein. The sample lists over 300,000 distinct CDR3 sequences; about a tenth were seen once. Sequencing was performed on PBMCs from the stem cell graft donor, taken from the stem cell graft. Every receptor here comes from a human donor who donated a stem cell graft to a child with acute lymphoblastic leukemia. CDR3s include the opening cysteine and the closing phenylalanine or tryptophan. The D gene is left open where the match is weak. Rows may omit the clone size; those that give it use once, few, many or a size class.

abundance: many
v_gene: TRBV20-1
len: 10
d_gene: .
j_gene: TRBJ2-1
CDR3aa: CSASLREQFF
CDR3nt: TGCAGTGCTAGCTTGAGAGAGCAGTTCTTC

abundance: few
v_gene: TRBV19
len: 16
d_gene: TRBD2
j_gene: TRBJ2-1
CDR3aa: CASSIYGTRKRNEQFF
CDR3nt: TGTGCCAGTAGTATTTACGGGACTAGAAAACGCAATGAGCAGTTCTTC

abundance: many
v_gene: TRBV20-1
len: 15
d_gene: TRBD1
j_gene: TRBJ1-2
CDR3aa: CSARDLEGADYGYTF
CDR3nt: TGCAGTGCTAGAGATCTGGAGGGGGCGGACTATGGCTACACCTTC

abundance: few
v_gene: TRBV11-2
len: 18
d_gene: TRBD1
j_gene: TRBJ2-7
CDR3aa: CASSSVGFRQGLPYEQYF
CDR3nt: TGTGCCAGCAGCTCGGTGGGGTTCCGACAGGGCCTCCCCTACGAGCAGTACTTC

abundance: many
v_gene: TRBV5-1
len: 16
d_gene: .
j_gene: TRBJ1-1
CDR3aa: CASSLGDRLLNTEAFF
CDR3nt: TGCGCCAGCAGCTTGGGCGACAGGCTATTGAACACTGAAGCTTTCTTT

abundance: many
v_gene: TRBV4-2
len: 15
d_gene: .
j_gene: TRBJ2-3
CDR3aa: CASSQDPGTSNTQYF
CDR3nt: TGTGCCAGCAGCCAAGACCCCGGGACTTCCAATACGCAGTATTTT

abundance: .
v_gene: TRBV28
len: 13
d_gene: .
j_gene: TRBJ2-7
CDR3aa: CASRASVGYEQYF
CDR3nt: TGTGCCAGCAGAGCCTCAGTAGGCTACGAGCAGTACTTC

abundance: few
v_gene: TRBV5-5
len: 15
d_gene: TRBD2
j_gene: TRBJ2-7
CDR3aa: CASSLVSGISYEQYF
CDR3nt: TGTGCCAGCAGCTTGGTTAGCGGGATTTCCTACGAGCAGTACTTC

abundance: .
v_gene: TRBV4-3
len: 15
d_gene: .
j_gene: TRBJ2-1
CDR3aa: CASSQDPLGYNEQFF
CDR3nt: TGCGCCAGCAGCCAAGATCCACTCGGCTACAATGAGCAGTTCTTC

abundance: few
v_gene: TRBV7-2
len: 16
d_gene: TRBD2
j_gene: TRBJ2-3
CDR3aa: CASSFPGGAWTDTQYF
CDR3nt: TGTGCCAGCAGCTTCCCGGGAGGGGCGTGGACAGATACGCAGTATTTT

abundance: .
v_gene: TRBV20-1
len: 15
d_gene: TRBD1
j_gene: TRBJ1-2
CDR3aa: CSANLPGQGGYGYTF
CDR3nt: TGCAGTGCTAACCTCCCGGGACAGGGTGGCTATGGCTACACCTTC

abundance: many
v_gene: TRBV5-6
len: 14
d_gene: .
j_gene: TRBJ1-3
CDR3aa: CASSLPASGNTIYF
CDR3nt: TGTGCCAGCAGCTTACCAGCCTCTGGAAACACCATATATTTT

abundance: few
v_gene: TRBV6-5
len: 16
d_gene: .
j_gene: TRBJ2-1
CDR3aa: CASSSDSLGSYNEQFF
CDR3nt: TGTGCCAGCAGTTCCGACTCCTTGGGCTCCTACAATGAGCAGTTCTTC

abundance: few
v_gene: TRBV2
len: 17
d_gene: TRBD2
j_gene: TRBJ2-3
CDR3aa: CASSGWTSRRRTDTQYF
CDR3nt: TGTGCCAGCAGTGGGTGGACTAGCAGAAGACGCACAGATACGCAGTATTTT

abundance: many
v_gene: TRBV20-1
len: 14
d_gene: TRBD2
j_gene: TRBJ2-5
CDR3aa: CSAGVAGGVETQYF
CDR3nt: TGCAGTGCTGGGGTAGCGGGAGGGGTAGAGACCCAGTACTTC